This TCR beta chain was sequenced in a study of blood T cell repertoires in COVID-19. Study context: Sources were T cells, B-cell-depleted T cells, or PBMCs; the material itself was cDNA or gDNA.

V lost 2 bases and J 4 bases, leaving 11 bases between the germline ends. This CDR3 is 14 amino acids long. CDR1 and CDR2 (germline): MDHEN, SYDVKM. TCRdb's table, derived via immunoSEQ multiplex PCR, lists solely in-frame clones and lacks some. The sample includes 350,000 to 500,000 clones, 88% of them seen just once. Those designated as exposed participants met a COVID-19 case within 2 weeks before study entry. The clonotype comes from a woman aged 18-35 years who had been exposed to COVID-19. The gene calls are TRBV28 and TRBJ1-2, with a tentative D call TRBD1 (5 bases). Sequencing was done on a sample of PBMCs or T cells enriched from blood (not recorded which). Here the CDR3 reads CASSLGGGFYGYTF. CDR3 coding DNA: TGTGCCAGCAGTTTAGGTGGGGGGTTCTATGGCTACACCTTC.